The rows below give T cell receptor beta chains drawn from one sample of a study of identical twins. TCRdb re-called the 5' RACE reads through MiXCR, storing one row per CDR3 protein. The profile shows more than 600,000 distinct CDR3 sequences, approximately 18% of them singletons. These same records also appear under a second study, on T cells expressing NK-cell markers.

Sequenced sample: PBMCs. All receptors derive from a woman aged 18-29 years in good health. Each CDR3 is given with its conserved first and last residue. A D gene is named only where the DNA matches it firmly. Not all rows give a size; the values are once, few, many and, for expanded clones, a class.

CDR3 DNA: TGTGCCAGCAGCGTGTCCGGGACAAAGCTGTTTTTT
CDR3 protein: CASSVSGTKLFF
V gene: TRBV7-6
D gene: -
J gene: TRBJ2-2
clone size: -

CDR3 DNA: TGTGCCACCAGCAGAGCCCGGGGGAGGAATGAGCAGTTCTTC
CDR3 protein: CATSRARGRNEQFF
V gene: TRBV15
D gene: -
J gene: TRBJ2-1
clone size: -

CDR3 DNA: TGCGCCAGCAGCTTTGGCGGGAGGCACAATGAGCAGTTCTTC
CDR3 protein: CASSFGGRHNEQFF
V gene: TRBV5-1
D gene: TRBD2
J gene: TRBJ2-1
clone size: -

CDR3 DNA: TGCAGTGCTAGGGGGGACTCTGCCTACGAGCAGTACTTC
CDR3 protein: CSARGDSAYEQYF
V gene: TRBV20-1
D gene: -
J gene: TRBJ2-7
clone size: -

CDR3 DNA: TGCGCCAGCAGCCCTGGGGGAGGGTGGAACAATGAGCAGTTCTTC
CDR3 protein: CASSPGGGWNNEQFF
V gene: TRBV4-3
D gene: TRBD2
J gene: TRBJ2-1
clone size: few

CDR3 DNA: TGTGCCAGCAGCCTTACCCGTGCCCCCTACGAGCAGTACTTC
CDR3 protein: CASSLTRAPYEQYF
V gene: TRBV7-9
D gene: -
J gene: TRBJ2-7
clone size: -

CDR3 DNA: TGTGCCAGCAGCGTAGATGTCTCCTACGAGCAGTACTTC
CDR3 protein: CASSVDVSYEQYF
V gene: TRBV9
D gene: -
J gene: TRBJ2-7
clone size: few

CDR3 DNA: TGCGCCAGCAGAGAGGGACGGATGAACACTGAAGCTTTCTTT
CDR3 protein: CASREGRMNTEAFF
V gene: TRBV10-2
D gene: -
J gene: TRBJ1-1
clone size: -

CDR3 DNA: TGTGCCAGCACCCCGACAGCCTCCTACGAGCAGTACTTC
CDR3 protein: CASTPTASYEQYF
V gene: TRBV6-6
D gene: -
J gene: TRBJ2-7
clone size: -

CDR3 DNA: TGTGCCAGCAGTTTAACGGGAATGGGTTATAAAGCTTTCTTT
CDR3 protein: CASSLTGMGYKAFF
V gene: TRBV27
D gene: -
J gene: TRBJ1-1
clone size: few